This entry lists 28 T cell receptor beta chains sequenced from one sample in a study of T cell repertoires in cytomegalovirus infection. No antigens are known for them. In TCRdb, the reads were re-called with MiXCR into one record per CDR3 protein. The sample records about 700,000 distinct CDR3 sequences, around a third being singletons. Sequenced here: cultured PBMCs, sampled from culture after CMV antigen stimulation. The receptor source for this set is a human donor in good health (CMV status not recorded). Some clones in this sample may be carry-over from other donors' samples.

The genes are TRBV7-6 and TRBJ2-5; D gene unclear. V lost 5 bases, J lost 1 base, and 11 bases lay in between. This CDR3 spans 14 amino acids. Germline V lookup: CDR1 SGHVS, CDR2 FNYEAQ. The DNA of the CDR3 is TGTGCCAGCAGCCGGGTGGTTAGCCAAGAGACCCAGTACTTC. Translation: CASSRVVSQETQYF.

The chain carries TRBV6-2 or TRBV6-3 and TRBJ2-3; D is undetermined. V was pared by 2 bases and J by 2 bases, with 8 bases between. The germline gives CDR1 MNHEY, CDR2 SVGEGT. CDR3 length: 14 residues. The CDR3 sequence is CASSYRRDTDTQYF. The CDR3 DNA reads TGTGCCAGCAGTTACAGGAGAGACACAGATACGCAGTATTTT.

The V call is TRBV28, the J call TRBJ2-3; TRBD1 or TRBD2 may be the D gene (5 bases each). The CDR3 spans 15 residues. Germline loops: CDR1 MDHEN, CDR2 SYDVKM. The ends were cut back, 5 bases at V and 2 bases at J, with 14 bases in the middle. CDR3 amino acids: CASSRPGPDTDTQYF. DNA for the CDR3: TGTGCCAGCAGTCGACCGGGACCAGACACAGATACGCAGTATTTT.

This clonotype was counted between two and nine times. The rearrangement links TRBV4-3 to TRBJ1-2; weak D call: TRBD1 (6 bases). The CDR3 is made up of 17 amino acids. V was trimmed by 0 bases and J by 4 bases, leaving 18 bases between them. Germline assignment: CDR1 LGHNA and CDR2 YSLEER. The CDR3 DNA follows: TGCGCCAGCAGCCAAGATATGAGGGGGGTGCTGGGCTATGGCTACACCTTC. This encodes CASSQDMRGVLGYGYTF.

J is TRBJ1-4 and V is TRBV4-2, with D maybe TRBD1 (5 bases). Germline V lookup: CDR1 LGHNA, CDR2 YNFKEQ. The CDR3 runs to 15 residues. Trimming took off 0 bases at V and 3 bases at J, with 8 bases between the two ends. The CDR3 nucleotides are TGTGCCAGCAGCCAAGACAGGGATGCTAATGAAAAACTGTTTTTT. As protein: CASSQDRDANEKLFF.

The CDR3 region is CASSFRSSGEQYF. The CDR3 DNA reads as TGTGCCAGCAGCTTCCGGAGTTCGGGCGAGCAGTACTTC. The chain carries TRBV7-8 and TRBJ2-7; no definite D call. CDR3 length: 13 residues. V dropped 3 bases and J dropped 6 bases, with 12 bases sitting between them. The germline V gene has CDR1 SGHVS and CDR2 FQNEAQ.

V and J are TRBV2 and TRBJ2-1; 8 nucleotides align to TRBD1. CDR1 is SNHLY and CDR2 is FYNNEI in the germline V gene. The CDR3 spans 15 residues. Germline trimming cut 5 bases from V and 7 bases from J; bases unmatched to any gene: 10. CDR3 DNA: TGTGCCAGCAGTATTCAGGGACAGGCCTCGAATGAGCAGTTCTTC. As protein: CASSIQGQASNEQFF.

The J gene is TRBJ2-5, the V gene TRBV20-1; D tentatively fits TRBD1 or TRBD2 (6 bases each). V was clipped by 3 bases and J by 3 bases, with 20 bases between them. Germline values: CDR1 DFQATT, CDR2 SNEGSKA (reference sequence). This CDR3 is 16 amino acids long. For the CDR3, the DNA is TGCAGTGCTAGCCCGGGGGCGGGTAATCTTGAAGAGACCCAGTACTTC. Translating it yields CSASPGAGNLEETQYF.

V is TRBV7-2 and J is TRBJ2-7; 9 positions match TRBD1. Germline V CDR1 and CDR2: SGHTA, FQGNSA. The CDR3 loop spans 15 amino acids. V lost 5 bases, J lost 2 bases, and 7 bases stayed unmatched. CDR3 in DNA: TGTGCCAGCAGCCAATGGACAGGGGTCCCCTACGAGCAGTACTTC. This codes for CASSQWTGVPYEQYF.

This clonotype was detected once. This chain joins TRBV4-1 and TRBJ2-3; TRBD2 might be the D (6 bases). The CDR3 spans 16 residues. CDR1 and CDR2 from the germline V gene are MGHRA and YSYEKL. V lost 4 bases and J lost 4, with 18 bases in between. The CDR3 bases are TGCGCCAGCAGCCCAAGTTTTGGGGGGTATCCAGATACGCAGTATTTT. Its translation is CASSPSFGGYPDTQYF.

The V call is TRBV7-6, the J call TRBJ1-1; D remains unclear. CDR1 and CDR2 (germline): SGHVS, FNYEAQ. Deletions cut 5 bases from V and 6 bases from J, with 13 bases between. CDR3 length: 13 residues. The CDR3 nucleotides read TGTGCCAGCAGCCTTGAGGGAATGGCTGAAGCTTTCTTT. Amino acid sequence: CASSLEGMAEAFF.

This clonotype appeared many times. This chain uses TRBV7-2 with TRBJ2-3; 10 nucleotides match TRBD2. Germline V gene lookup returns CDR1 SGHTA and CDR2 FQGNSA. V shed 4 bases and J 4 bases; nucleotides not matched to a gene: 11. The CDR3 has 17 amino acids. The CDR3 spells CASSSKKREGLPDTQYF. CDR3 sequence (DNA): TGTGCCAGCAGCTCTAAAAAGCGGGAGGGCCTGCCAGATACGCAGTATTTT.

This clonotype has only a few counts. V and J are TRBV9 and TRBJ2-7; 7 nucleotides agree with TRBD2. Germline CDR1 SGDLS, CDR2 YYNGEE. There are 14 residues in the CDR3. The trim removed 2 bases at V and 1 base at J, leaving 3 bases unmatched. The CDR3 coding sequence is TGTGCCAGCAGCGTCGGGACTAAGTCCTACGAGCAGTACTTC. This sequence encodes CASSVGTKSYEQYF.

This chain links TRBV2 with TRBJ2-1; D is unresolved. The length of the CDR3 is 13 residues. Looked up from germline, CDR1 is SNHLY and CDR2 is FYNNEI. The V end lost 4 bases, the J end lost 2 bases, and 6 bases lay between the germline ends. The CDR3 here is CASSGNPYNEQFF. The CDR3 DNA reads TGTGCCAGCAGTGGGAACCCCTACAATGAGCAGTTCTTC.

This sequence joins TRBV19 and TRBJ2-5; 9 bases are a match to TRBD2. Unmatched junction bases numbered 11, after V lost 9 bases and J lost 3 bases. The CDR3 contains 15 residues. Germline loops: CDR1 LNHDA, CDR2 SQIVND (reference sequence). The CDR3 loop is CASPLSRGREETQYF. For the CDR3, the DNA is TGTGCCAGCCCCCTTTCGCGCGGGAGGGAAGAGACCCAGTACTTC.

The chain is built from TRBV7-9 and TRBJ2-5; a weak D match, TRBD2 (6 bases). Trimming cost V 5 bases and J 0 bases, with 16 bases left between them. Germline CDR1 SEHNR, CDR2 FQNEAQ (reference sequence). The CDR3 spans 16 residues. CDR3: CASSPRGTRYQETQYF. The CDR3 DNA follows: TGTGCCAGCAGCCCCCGGGGGACGAGGTACCAAGAGACCCAGTACTTC.

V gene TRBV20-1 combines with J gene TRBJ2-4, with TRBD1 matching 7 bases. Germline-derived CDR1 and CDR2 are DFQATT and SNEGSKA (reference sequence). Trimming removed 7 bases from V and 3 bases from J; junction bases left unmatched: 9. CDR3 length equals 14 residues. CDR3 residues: CSGLIGTVKNIQYF. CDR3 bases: TGCAGTGGGTTAATCGGGACAGTCAAAAACATTCAGTACTTC.

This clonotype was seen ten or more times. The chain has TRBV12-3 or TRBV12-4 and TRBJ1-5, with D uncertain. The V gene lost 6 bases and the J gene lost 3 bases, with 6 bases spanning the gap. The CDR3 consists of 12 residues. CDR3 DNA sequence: TGTGCCAGCAGCGTGGCCAATCAGCCCCAGCATTTT. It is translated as CASSVANQPQHF.

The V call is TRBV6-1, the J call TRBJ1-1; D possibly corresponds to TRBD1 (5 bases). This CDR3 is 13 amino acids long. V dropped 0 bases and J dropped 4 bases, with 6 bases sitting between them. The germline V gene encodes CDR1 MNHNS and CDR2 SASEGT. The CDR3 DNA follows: TGTGCCAGCAGTGAAGCCAGGGCCACTGAAGCTTTCTTT. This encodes CASSEARATEAFF.

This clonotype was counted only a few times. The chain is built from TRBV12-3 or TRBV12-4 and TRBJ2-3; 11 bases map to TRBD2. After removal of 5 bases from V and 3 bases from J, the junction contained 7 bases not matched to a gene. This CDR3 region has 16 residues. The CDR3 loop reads CASSTILAGGTDTQYF. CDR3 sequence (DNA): TGTGCCAGCAGTACTATCCTAGCGGGGGGTACAGATACGCAGTATTTT.

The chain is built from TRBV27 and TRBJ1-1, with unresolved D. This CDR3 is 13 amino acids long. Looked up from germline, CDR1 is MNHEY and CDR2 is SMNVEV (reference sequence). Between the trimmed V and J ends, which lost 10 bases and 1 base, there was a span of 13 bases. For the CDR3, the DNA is TGTGCCAACATCCTCTTTAAGAACACTGAAGCTTTCTTT. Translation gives CANILFKNTEAFF.

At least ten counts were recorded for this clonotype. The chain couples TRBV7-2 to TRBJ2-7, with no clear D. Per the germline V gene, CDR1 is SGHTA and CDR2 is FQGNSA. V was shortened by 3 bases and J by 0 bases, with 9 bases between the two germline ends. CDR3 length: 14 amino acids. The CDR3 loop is CASSLVGSSYEQYF. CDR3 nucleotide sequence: TGTGCCAGCAGCTTGGTTGGTAGCTCCTACGAGCAGTACTTC.

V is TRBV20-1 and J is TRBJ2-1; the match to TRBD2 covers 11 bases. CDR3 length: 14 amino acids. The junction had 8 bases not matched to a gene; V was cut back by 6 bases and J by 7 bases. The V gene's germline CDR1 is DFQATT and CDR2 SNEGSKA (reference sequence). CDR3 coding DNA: TGCAGTGCAGGGGTAGCGGGAGGGAGGAATGAGCAGTTCTTC. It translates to CSAGVAGGRNEQFF.

CDR3 loop: CASTHGPTAFF. The CDR3 nucleotides read TGTGCCAGCACCCATGGCCCCACGGCTTTCTTT. This rearrangement joins TRBV12-3 or TRBV12-4 to TRBJ1-1; D not certain. CDR3 length: 11 residues. The V end lost 7 bases, the J end lost 11 bases, and 14 bases lay between the germline ends.

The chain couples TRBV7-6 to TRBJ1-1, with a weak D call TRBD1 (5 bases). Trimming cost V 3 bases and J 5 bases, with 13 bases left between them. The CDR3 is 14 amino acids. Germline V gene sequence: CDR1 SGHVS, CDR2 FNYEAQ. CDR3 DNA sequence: TGTGCCAGCAGCTTCCTCTCGGGGCGGACTGAAGCTTTCTTT. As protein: CASSFLSGRTEAFF.

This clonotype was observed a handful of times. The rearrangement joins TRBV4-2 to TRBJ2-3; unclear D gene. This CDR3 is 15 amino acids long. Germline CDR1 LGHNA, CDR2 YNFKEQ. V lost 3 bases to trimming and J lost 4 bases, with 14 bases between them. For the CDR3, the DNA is TGTGCCAGCAGCCATCGCGTGCCTAGTGCAGATACGCAGTATTTT. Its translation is CASSHRVPSADTQYF.

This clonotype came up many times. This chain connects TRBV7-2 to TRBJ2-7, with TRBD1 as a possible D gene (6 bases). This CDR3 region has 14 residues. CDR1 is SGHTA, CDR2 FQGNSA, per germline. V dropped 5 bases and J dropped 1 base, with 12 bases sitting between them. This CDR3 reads CASSPGVGSYEQYF. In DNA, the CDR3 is TGTGCCAGCAGCCCAGGGGTGGGGTCCTACGAGCAGTACTTC. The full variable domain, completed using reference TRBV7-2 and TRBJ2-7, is GAGVSQSPSNKVTEKGKDVELRCDPISGHTALYWYRQSLGQGLEFLIYFQGNSAPDKSGLPSDRFSAERTGGSVSTLTIQRTQQEDSAVYLCASSPGVGSYEQYFGPGTRLTVT.

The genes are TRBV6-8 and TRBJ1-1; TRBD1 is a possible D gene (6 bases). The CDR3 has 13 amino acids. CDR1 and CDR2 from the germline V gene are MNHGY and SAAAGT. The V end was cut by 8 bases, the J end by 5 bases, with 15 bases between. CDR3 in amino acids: CASLGGGLTEAFF. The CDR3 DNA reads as TGTGCCAGCCTCGGGGGGGGCCTAACTGAAGCTTTCTTT.